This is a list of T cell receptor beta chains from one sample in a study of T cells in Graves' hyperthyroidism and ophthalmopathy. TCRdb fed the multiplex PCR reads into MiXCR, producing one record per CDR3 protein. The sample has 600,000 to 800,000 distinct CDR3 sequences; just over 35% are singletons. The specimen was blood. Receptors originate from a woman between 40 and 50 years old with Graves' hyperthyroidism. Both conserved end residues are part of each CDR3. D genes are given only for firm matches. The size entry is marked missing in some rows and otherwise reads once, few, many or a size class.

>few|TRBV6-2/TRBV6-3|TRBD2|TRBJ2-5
TGTGCCAGCAGTTCCCCTAGCGGTTCTCAAGAGACCCAGTACTTC
CASSSPSGSQETQYF
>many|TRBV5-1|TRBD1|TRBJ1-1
TGCGCCAGCAGCATGGGGGCAGGGGGCGACACTGAAGCTTTCTTT
CASSMGAGGDTEAFF
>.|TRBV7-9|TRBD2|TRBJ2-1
TGTGCCAGCAGCTTAGGCCTAGCGGGAGCTCTAGGGGACAATGAGCAGTTCTTC
CASSLGLAGALGDNEQFF
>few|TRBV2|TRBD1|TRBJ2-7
TGTGCCAGCACACAGGGGATCTCCTACGAGCAGTACTTC
CASTQGISYEQYF
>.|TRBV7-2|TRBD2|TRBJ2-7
TGTGCCAGCAGCCTTACTAGCGGGGCCGAGCAGTACTTC
CASSLTSGAEQYF
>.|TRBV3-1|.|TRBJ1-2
TGTGCCAGCAGCCAAGGGCCAGCGGGGGGCTACACCTTC
CASSQGPAGGYTF
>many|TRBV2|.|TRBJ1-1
TGTGCCAGCATTTCCAGGTTCTCTGTGAACACTGAAGCTTTCTTT
CASISRFSVNTEAFF
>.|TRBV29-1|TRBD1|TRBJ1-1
TGCAGCTCAGGGGGGGGTGAAGCTTTCTTT
CSSGGGEAFF
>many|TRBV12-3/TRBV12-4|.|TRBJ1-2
TGTGCCAGCAGTCCGGGCGACGGAAACTATGGCTACACCTTC
CASSPGDGNYGYTF
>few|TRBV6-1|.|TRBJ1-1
TGTGCCAGCAGTTACTCGTCGCCGTCAGGGGAAGCTTTCTTT
CASSYSSPSGEAFF
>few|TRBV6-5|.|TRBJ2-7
TGTGCCAGCAGTTACTCGAGGTCAGACCCCTACGAGCAGTACTTC
CASSYSRSDPYEQYF
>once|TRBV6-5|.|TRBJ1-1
TGTGCCAGCAGTTACTTAACCTCAGGGATTTCTGAAGGGGCTTTCTTT
CASSYLTSGISEGAFF
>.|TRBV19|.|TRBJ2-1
TGTGCCAGTAGTATTGACAGATTCAGCGAGCAGTTCTTC
CASSIDRFSEQFF
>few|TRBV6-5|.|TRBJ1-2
TGTGCCAGCAGTTTCGGACCGCCGCTGGGGGTTTATGGCTACACCTTC
CASSFGPPLGVYGYTF
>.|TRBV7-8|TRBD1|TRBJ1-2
TGTGCCAGCAGCCCCGGGACAGATACTAACTATGGCTACACCTTC
CASSPGTDTNYGYTF
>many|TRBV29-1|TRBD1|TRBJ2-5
TGCGGCGTTGATGTTCAGGGGGTACGAGAGACCCAGTACTTC
CGVDVQGVRETQYF
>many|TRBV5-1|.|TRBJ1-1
TGCGCCAGCAGCTTGTGGGGAGTCACTGAAGCTTTCTTT
CASSLWGVTEAFF
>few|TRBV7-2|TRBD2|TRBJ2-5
TGTGCCAGCAGCTCATGGACTAGCGGGAGTGAATCAGAGACCCAGTACTTC
CASSSWTSGSESETQYF
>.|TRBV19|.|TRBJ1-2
TGTGCCAGCAGTCCGGACGTTGGCTACACCTTC
CASSPDVGYTF
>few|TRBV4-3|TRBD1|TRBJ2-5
TGCGCCAGCAGCCAAGGGGCAGGGGGAAACCAAGAGACCCAGTACTTC
CASSQGAGGNQETQYF
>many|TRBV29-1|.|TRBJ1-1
TGCAGCGTTGGTGCAGGCGGCACTGAAGCTTTCTTT
CSVGAGGTEAFF
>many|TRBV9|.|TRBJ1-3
TGTGCCAGCAGCGTAGCGTACACCATATATTTT
CASSVAYTIYF
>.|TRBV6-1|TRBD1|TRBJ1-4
TGTGCCAGCTCCTTGGGACAGGGATATGAAAAACTGCTTTTT
CASSLGQGYEKLLF
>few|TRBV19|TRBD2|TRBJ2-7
TGTGCCAGCTCACCGTGGAAGGGGAGCGGGGGGGCCCACGAGCAGTACTTC
CASSPWKGSGGAHEQYF